The subject of this entry is one TCR beta chain. No count is given, but going by its frequency this clonotype is medium-sized (0.01 to 0.1%). The antigen it binds to is not known. The sample is drawn from a study of GPR56 and killer-like receptors on CD4 memory cells (dated 2019 in TCRdb). Context from the whole study: It was proposed in the study that human CD4+ memory T-cell differentiation and cytokine production potential are marked by progressive acquisition of KLRB1, KLRG1, GPR56 and then KLRF1. The study described its healthy blood donors as age-matched to the liver disease patients, who had a median age of around 71 years.

Study-wide findings and limitations: Low clonal frequency was observed in the marker-negative population, and a progressive increase in clonal frequency, with a corresponding decrease in TCRbeta diversity, was observed along the proposed pathway. The authors took the finding that clones dominating late populations 4 and 5 were also present in early populations 1 and 2 as evidence for linear differentiation. Overlap of TCR repertoires was observed especially between the late populations 4 and 5, and partly population 3. Diversity and similarity analyses were restricted to the 100 most expanded clones per population rather than full repertoires.

CDR1 is given as MNHEY and CDR2 as SVGAGI, both from the germline V gene. Inclusive of the bounding cysteine and phenylalanine, the CDR3 is 16 residues long. No coding sequence is recorded. This sample was sequenced with an Illumina HiSeq 2500. The recombined TCRbeta locus was amplified by a previously published PCR protocol to build sequencing libraries. In the source study's methods: Reads whose average quality score was below 30 were removed, and the reads that remained were processed with IMSEQ. Each clonotype was defined by Vbeta gene, Jbeta gene and CDR3 amino acid sequence. The Morisita-Horn index, computed on the top 100 expanded clones, was used to measure repertoire overlap between populations. Renyi diversity profiles calculated on the top 100 expanded clones were used to assess clonal diversity. The reads underwent TCRdb reprocessing, giving one record for each CDR3 protein sequence and no DNA. TCRdb, not the authors, supplied the V and J calls. The sample's records list under 2,500 distinct CDR3 sequences. The top ten clonotypes cover around 4.9% of the sample.

Five KLR/GPR56-defined CD4+ populations were enriched by fluorescence-activated cell sorting before TCRbeta sequencing. To test a linear memory differentiation pathway, TCRbeta repertoires were sequenced from five CD4+ T-cell subsets defined by expression of KLRB1, KLRG1, GPR56 and KLRF1. TCR-sequenced cells came from peripheral blood of healthy control individuals, reported as five donors in the TCRbeta analysis figure. Heparinized peripheral blood was collected, and every sample was processed within one hour of retrieval. To isolate peripheral blood mononuclear cells, blood was diluted 1:2 in PBS and put through Biocoll density gradient centrifugation at room temperature. Before flow sorting, CD4+ T cells were enriched from freshly isolated PBMCs by magnetic sorting with anti-CD4 MicroBeads. A BD FACSAria II was used to sort CD4+ T cells enriched from PBMCs of healthy donors according to marker expression. Surface staining used anti-KLRB1 clone 191B8, anti-KLRF1 clone 4A4.D10 and anti-KLRG1 clone REA261 antibodies from Miltenyi Biotec.

Sequencing was carried out using memory CD4+ T cells from blood. The sequence links TRBV6-5 to TRBJ2-7; the D call from TCRdb, TRBD2, cannot be confirmed without DNA. This clonotype was obtained from a human donor in good health. The CDR3 in this case is CASSFRLAFSSYEQYF.